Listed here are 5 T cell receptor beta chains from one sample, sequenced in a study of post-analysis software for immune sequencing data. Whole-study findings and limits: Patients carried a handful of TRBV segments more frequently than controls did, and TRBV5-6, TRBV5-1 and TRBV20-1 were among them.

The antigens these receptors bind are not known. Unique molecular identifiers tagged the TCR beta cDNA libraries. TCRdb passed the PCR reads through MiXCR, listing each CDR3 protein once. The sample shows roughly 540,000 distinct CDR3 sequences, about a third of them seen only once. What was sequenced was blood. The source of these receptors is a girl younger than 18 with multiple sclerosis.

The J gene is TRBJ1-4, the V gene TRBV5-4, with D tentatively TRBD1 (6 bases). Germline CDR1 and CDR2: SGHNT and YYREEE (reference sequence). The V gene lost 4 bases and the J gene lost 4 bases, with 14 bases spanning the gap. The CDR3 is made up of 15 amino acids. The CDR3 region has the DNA TGTGCCAGCAGCCCGTACAGGGATAATAATGAAAAACTGTTTTTT. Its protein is CASSPYRDNNEKLFF.

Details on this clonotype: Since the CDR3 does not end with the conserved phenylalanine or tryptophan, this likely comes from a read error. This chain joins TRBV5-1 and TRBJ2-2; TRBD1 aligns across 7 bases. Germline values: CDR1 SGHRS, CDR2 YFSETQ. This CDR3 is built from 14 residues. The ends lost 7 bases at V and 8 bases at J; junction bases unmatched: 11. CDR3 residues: CASHPGGFTGELFV. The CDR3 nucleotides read TGCGCCAGCCACCCAGGGGGTTTCACGGGGGAGCTGTTTGTT.

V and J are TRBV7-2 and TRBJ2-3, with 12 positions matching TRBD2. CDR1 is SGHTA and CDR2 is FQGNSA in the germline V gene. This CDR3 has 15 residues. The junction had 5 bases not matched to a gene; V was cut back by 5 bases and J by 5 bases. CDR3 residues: CASSDSSGGGDTQYF. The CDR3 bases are TGTGCCAGCAGCGACTCTAGCGGGGGGGGAGATACGCAGTATTTT.

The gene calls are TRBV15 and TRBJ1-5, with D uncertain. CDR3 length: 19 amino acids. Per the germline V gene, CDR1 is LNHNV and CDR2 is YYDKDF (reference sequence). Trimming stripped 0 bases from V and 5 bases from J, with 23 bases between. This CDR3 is CATSRESSNDRWRDQPQHF. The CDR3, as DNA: TGTGCCACCAGCAGAGAATCTTCGAATGACCGATGGAGGGATCAGCCCCAGCATTTT.

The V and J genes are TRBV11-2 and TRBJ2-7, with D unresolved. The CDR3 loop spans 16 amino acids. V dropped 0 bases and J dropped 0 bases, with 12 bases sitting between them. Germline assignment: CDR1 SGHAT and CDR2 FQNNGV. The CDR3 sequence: CASSLEPDRSSYEQYF. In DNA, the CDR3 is TGTGCCAGCAGCTTAGAACCCGATAGGAGCTCCTACGAGCAGTACTTC.